Each of the 29 T cell receptor beta chains below was sequenced from the same sample in a study of response to subunit inactivated influenza vaccine. TCRdb analysed the RT-PCR reads with MiXCR anew, one entry per CDR3 protein. The profile shows a few hundred thousand distinct CDR3 sequences, 14% of them singletons. Sequenced here: PBMCs from blood, sampled 12 days after vaccination. These receptors were collected from a man aged 50 or older who received an inactivated influenza vaccine.

CDR3 bases: TGCAGTGTGGGGGAGGGCCACGGTGAGCAGTTCTTC. Translated, it gives CSVGEGHGEQFF. V usage is TRBV20-1 and J usage is TRBJ2-1; 7 bases match TRBD2. The CDR3 loop spans 12 amino acids. Germline V CDR1 and CDR2: DFQATT, SNEGSKA (reference sequence). The J segment lost 9 bases and the V segment lost 7 bases, leaving 9 bases of the junction unmatched.

The V and J genes are TRBV3-1 and TRBJ1-4; 7 bases align to TRBD1. CDR1 LGHDT and CDR2 YNNKEL come from the germline V gene (reference sequence). CDR3 length: 15 residues. The V segment lost 1 base and the J segment 5 bases; nucleotides outside the gene matches: 4. CDR3 nucleotides: TGTGCCAGCAGCCAAGGGACAGGAGAAAATGAAAAACTGTTTTTT. Protein sequence: CASSQGTGENEKLFF.

In its sample, this clonotype was seen many times. The chain is built from TRBV28 and TRBJ2-7; 9 nucleotides line up with TRBD1. Trimming at V came to 4 bases and at J to 3 bases, leaving 7 bases not matched to a gene. The CDR3 sequence is 15 residues long. From germline, CDR1 is MDHEN and CDR2 SYDVKM. Here the CDR3 DNA reads TGTGCCAGCAGTTCCCGGGGGACAGGGAACTACGAGCAGTACTTC. Translated: CASSSRGTGNYEQYF.

V and J are TRBV12-3 or TRBV12-4 and TRBJ2-1, with 10 bases matching TRBD1. Trimming removed 6 bases from V and 6 bases from J; junction bases left unmatched: 8. The CDR3 runs 15 residues. CDR3 sequence reads: CASSLTGGRSNEQFF. DNA of the CDR3: TGTGCCAGCAGCCTGACAGGGGGCAGGTCCAATGAGCAGTTCTTC.

This clonotype was found a few times. The genes are TRBV4-1 and TRBJ2-1; D not certain. Trimming took off 0 bases at V and 0 bases at J, with 12 bases between the two ends. Looked up from germline, CDR1 is MGHRA and CDR2 is YSYEKL. This CDR3 is 17 amino acids long. The CDR3 nucleotides read TGCGCCAGCAGCCAAGATAAAGTCGGCAGCTCCTACAATGAGCAGTTCTTC. Protein: CASSQDKVGSSYNEQFF.

The J gene is TRBJ2-7, the V gene TRBV5-1, with D perhaps given as TRBD1 or TRBD2 (5 bases each). CDR1 SGHRS and CDR2 YFSETQ come from the germline V gene. V dropped 4 bases and J dropped 5 bases, with 13 bases sitting between them. The CDR3 contains 13 residues. Written as DNA, the CDR3 is TGCGCCAGCAGCGTGCCCGGGGCGAACGAGCAGTACTTC. Its protein is CASSVPGANEQYF.

The rearrangement uses TRBV6-5 and TRBJ2-6; no definite D call. The V end was cut by 4 bases, the J end by 2 bases, with 3 bases between. CDR1 and CDR2 from the germline V gene are MNHEY and SVGAGI. The CDR3 is 13 amino acids. As DNA, the CDR3 is TGTGCCAGCAGTTCGGCTGGGGCCAACGTCCTGACTTTC. It is translated as CASSSAGANVLTF.

The chain uses TRBV12-3 or TRBV12-4 and TRBJ1-6; D gene ambiguous. CDR3 size: 14 residues. V lost 6 bases and J 9 bases, leaving 15 bases between the germline ends. CDR3 in amino acids: CASSRKASASPLHF. For the CDR3, the DNA is TGTGCCAGCAGCCGGAAGGCTTCGGCTTCACCCCTCCACTTT.

The table lists this clonotype with many counts. The V and J genes are TRBV29-1 and TRBJ2-7; no clear D. Germline CDR1 reads SQVTM; CDR2 reads ANQGSEA. V lost 0 bases, J lost 3 bases, and 15 bases lay in between. The CDR3 has 15 amino acids. CDR3 coding DNA: TGCAGCGTTGAAGATCCCGGCGGTTCGAACTACGAGCAGTACTTC. This sequence encodes CSVEDPGGSNYEQYF.

This clonotype came up a few times. This chain's CDR3 is CASRKTGRETQYF. The CDR3 nucleotides are TGTGCCAGCAGGAAGACGGGAAGGGAGACCCAGTACTTC. This chain uses TRBV6-1 with TRBJ2-5; D perhaps matches TRBD2 (5 bases). V gave up 6 bases and J gave up 5 bases, with 13 bases separating them. Germline CDR1 reads MNHNS; CDR2 reads SASEGT. The CDR3 loop spans 13 amino acids.

In regard to this clonotype: One end of the junction does not line up with germline, which may come from a read error. V and J are TRBV11-2 and TRBJ1-2; D is perhaps TRBD1 (5 bases). Germline-derived CDR1 and CDR2 are SGHAT and FQNNGV. The CDR3 consists of 11 residues. The DNA of the CDR3 is TGTTCCAGCAGCCCAGGGTATGGCTACACCTTC. As protein: CSSSPGYGYTF.

The gene calls are TRBV12-3 or TRBV12-4 and TRBJ2-3; 10 bases are a match to TRBD2. The CDR3 runs 14 residues. J gave up 3 bases and V 6 bases, and 3 bases lay outside the gene matches. For the CDR3, the DNA is TGTGCCAGCAGACGGACTAGCGGTACAGATACGCAGTATTTT. This sequence encodes CASRRTSGTDTQYF.

Many counts were recorded for this clonotype. This chain joins TRBV7-8 and TRBJ1-5; unclear D gene. CDR1 and CDR2 from the germline V gene are SGHVS and FQNEAQ. This CDR3 spans 14 amino acids. V shed 0 bases and J shed 4 bases, with 7 bases lying between them. The CDR3 sequence: CASSLASGNQPQHF. In DNA form, the CDR3 reads TGTGCCAGCAGCTTAGCGTCGGGTAATCAGCCCCAGCATTTT.

The V call is TRBV18, the J call TRBJ2-7; 8 bases are a match to TRBD2. J gave up 2 bases and V 3 bases, and 6 bases lay outside the gene matches. CDR1 KGHSH and CDR2 LQKENI come from the germline V gene. The CDR3 is made up of 15 amino acids. In nucleotides, the CDR3 is TGTGCCAGCTCACCCCCTGGAGCGGGGGCCTACGAGCAGTACTTC. Translating it yields CASSPPGAGAYEQYF.

In this sample, this clonotype turned up a few times. The chain recombines TRBV20-1 with TRBJ2-7; TRBD2 matches 12 bases. CDR1 and CDR2 from the germline V gene are DFQATT and SNEGSKA (reference sequence). The CDR3 has 15 amino acids. V shed 4 bases and J 3 bases; nucleotides not matched to a gene: 7. The CDR3 sequence: CSATNRLAGDYEQYF. The CDR3 DNA reads TGCAGTGCTACGAACAGACTAGCGGGAGACTACGAGCAGTACTTC.

This clonotype was observed a few times. The chain carries TRBV5-1 and TRBJ2-5; maybe TRBD1 (5 bases). The CDR3 spans 13 residues. V was cut by 2 bases and J by 3 bases, with 8 bases left in between. CDR1 and CDR2 (germline): SGHRS, YFSETQ. Here the CDR3 DNA reads TGCGCCAGCAGCTTTCCGGACAAAGAGACCCAGTACTTC. It codes for CASSFPDKETQYF.

The rearrangement uses TRBV7-9 and TRBJ1-2; possibly TRBD1 for D (6 bases). The CDR3 totals 15 residues. Germline CDR1 is SEHNR and CDR2 is FQNEAQ (reference sequence). Trimming cost V 5 bases and J 4 bases, with 17 bases left between them. The CDR3 DNA follows: TGTGCCAGCAGCGTCCCGGGGGCACGGGGCTATGGCTACACCTTC. Encoded protein: CASSVPGARGYGYTF.

This chain connects TRBV10-3 to TRBJ2-3; 7 nucleotides match TRBD1. The CDR3 spans 14 residues. The germline gives CDR1 ENHRY, CDR2 SYGVKD. J lost 2 bases, V lost 8 bases, and 7 bases had no gene match. The CDR3 region is CAIQRGLDTDTQYF. The DNA for the CDR3 is TGTGCCATCCAAAGGGGGCTAGACACAGATACGCAGTATTTT.

This clonotype showed up just a few times. The J gene is TRBJ2-3, the V gene TRBV4-1, with 10 bases matching TRBD2. In germline, CDR1 is MGHRA, CDR2 YSYEKL. The CDR3 extends over 17 amino acids. V was clipped by 2 bases and J by 4 bases; unmatched bases: 9. In nucleotides, the CDR3 is TGCGCCAGCAGCCAAATCAGCGGGGGGGAGGAGGCAGATACGCAGTATTTT. Translation: CASSQISGGEEADTQYF.

This chain joins TRBV4-3 and TRBJ1-4, with D hard to call. Germline values: CDR1 LGHNA, CDR2 YSLEER. This CDR3 spans 14 amino acids. With 4 bases removed from V and 7 bases from J, the gap between germline ends came to 13 bases. In DNA, the CDR3 is TGCGCCAGCAGCCCGACGGTCATGAGTGAAAAACTGTTTTTT. It codes for CASSPTVMSEKLFF.

The chain couples TRBV7-9 to TRBJ2-7, with TRBD2 matching over 10 bases. Per germline, CDR1 SEHNR and CDR2 FQNEAQ (reference sequence). J gave up 3 bases and V 5 bases, and 7 bases lay outside the gene matches. The CDR3 consists of 15 residues. CDR3 sequence reads: CASSPLAGQGYEQYF. The CDR3 DNA reads as TGTGCCAGCAGCCCACTAGCGGGGCAAGGCTACGAGCAGTACTTC.

J is TRBJ2-4 and V is TRBV20-1; D is possibly TRBD2 (6 bases). Trimming removed 8 bases at V and 1 base at J, with 15 bases between. Germline-derived CDR1 and CDR2 are DFQATT and SNEGSKA (reference sequence). This CDR3 spans 14 amino acids. CDR3 residues: CSLAYFKAKNIQYF. CDR3 nucleotides: TGCAGTCTAGCGTATTTTAAGGCCAAAAACATTCAGTACTTC.

This clonotype was recorded a few times. The chain is built from TRBV20-1 and TRBJ1-1; perhaps TRBD1 as D (5 bases). With 5 bases removed from V and 11 bases from J, the gap between germline ends came to 24 bases. This CDR3 is 14 amino acids long. The germline CDR1 and CDR2 sequences are DFQATT and SNEGSKA (reference sequence). The CDR3: CSALHRTPSGDAFF. The DNA of the CDR3 is TGCAGTGCTCTTCACAGGACTCCAAGCGGCGATGCTTTCTTT.

The chain combines TRBV9 with TRBJ2-3, with D possibly TRBD1 on 6 matching bases. Deletions cut 0 bases from V and 1 base from J, with 9 bases between. Germline V gene lookup returns CDR1 SGDLS and CDR2 YYNGEE. This CDR3 has 15 amino acids. The CDR3 nucleotides are TGTGCCAGCAGCGTAGACAGGGATCGCACAGATACGCAGTATTTT. The encoded protein is CASSVDRDRTDTQYF.

Written as DNA, the CDR3 is TGTGCCACCAGCAGAGACAGGGGGCTGGGCGAGCAGTACTTC. This gives the protein CATSRDRGLGEQYF. The chain employs TRBV15 and TRBJ2-7; 8 nucleotides align to TRBD1. Germline V CDR1 and CDR2: LNHNV, YYDKDF (reference sequence). The CDR3 length is 14 residues. V dropped 0 bases and J dropped 6; count of bases not matched to a gene: 4.

Only a few counts were recorded for this clonotype. V gene TRBV13 combines with J gene TRBJ2-2; D is unresolved. CDR1 PRHDT and CDR2 FYEKMQ come from the germline V gene (reference sequence). This CDR3 comprises 14 residues. Trimming took off 7 bases at V and 7 bases at J, with 16 bases between the two ends. The CDR3 sequence is CASNMALGSGELFF. The CDR3 DNA follows: TGTGCCAGCAATATGGCGCTGGGTAGCGGGGAGCTGTTTTTT.

This sequence joins TRBV25-1 and TRBJ1-2; D gene unclear. With 3 bases removed from V and 7 bases from J, the gap between germline ends came to 21 bases. The germline V gene encodes CDR1 MGHDK and CDR2 SYGVNS. CDR3 length: 16 residues. In nucleotides, the CDR3 is TGTGCCAGCAGTGAGGCTCGGGAGGAAATATCTATTGGCTACACCTTC. Its protein is CASSEAREEISIGYTF.

Only a few counts were recorded for this clonotype. The V call is TRBV2, the J call TRBJ1-1; D perhaps matches TRBD1 (5 bases). The CDR3 loop spans 13 amino acids. V lost 5 bases to trimming and J lost 6 bases, with 13 bases between them. Germline loops: CDR1 SNHLY, CDR2 FYNNEI. The CDR3 reads CASSRQGTAEAFF. The CDR3 DNA sequence: TGTGCCAGCAGTCGACAAGGGACGGCTGAAGCTTTCTTT. The complete variable domain, with remaining parts taken from reference TRBV2 and TRBJ1-1, reads EPEVTQTPSHQVTQMGQEVILRCVPISNHLYFYWYRQILGQKVEFLVSFYNNEISEKSEIFDDQFSVERPDGSNFTLKIRSTKLEDSAMYFCASSRQGTAEAFFGQGTRLTVV.

This clonotype was seen a few times. The chain carries TRBV7-9 and TRBJ1-1, with 10 bases identical to TRBD1. The CDR3 spans 14 residues. The J segment lost 5 bases and the V segment lost 5 bases, leaving 5 bases of the junction unmatched. Germline assignment: CDR1 SEHNR and CDR2 FQNEAQ (reference sequence). The CDR3 bases are TGTGCCAGCAGCAAGACAGGGGGCATGACTGAAGCTTTCTTT. Its protein product is CASSKTGGMTEAFF.